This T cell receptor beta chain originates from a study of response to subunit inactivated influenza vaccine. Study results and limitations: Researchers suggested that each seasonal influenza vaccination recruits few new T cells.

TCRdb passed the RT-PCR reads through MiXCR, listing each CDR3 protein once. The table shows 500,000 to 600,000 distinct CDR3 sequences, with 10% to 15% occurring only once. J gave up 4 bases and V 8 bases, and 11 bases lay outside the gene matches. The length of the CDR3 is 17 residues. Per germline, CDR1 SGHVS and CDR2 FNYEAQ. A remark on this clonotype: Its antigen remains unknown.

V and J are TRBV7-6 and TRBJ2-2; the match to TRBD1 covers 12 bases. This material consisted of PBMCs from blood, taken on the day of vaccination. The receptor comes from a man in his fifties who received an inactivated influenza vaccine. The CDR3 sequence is CASSPGQGARTTGELFF. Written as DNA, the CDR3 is TGTGCCAGCTCACCGGGACAGGGGGCACGAACCACCGGGGAGCTGTTTTTT. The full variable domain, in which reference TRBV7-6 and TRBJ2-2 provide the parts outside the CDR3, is GAGVSQSPRYKVTKRGQDVALRCDPISGHVSLYWYRQALGQGPEFLTYFNYEAQQDKSGLPNDRFSAERPEGSISTLTIQRTEQRDSAMYRCASSPGQGARTTGELFFGEGSRLTVL.